This TCR beta chain emerged from a study of molecular identifiers for immune sequencing clone quantification (dated by TCRdb to 2016 to 2019). Background on the whole study: For a replicate experiment, RNA from 20,000 or 100,000 naive CD8 T cells was divided into five aliquots, of which four were sequenced. This methods study used CD8 T cells to benchmark TCR RNA copy counting and molecular-identifier clustering-based TCR repertoire sequencing (MIDCIRS). What the work shows at the level of the full study, not this receptor alone: Highly expanded clone sizes could be underestimated because identical TCR molecules may share a barcode. In CMV-specific effector cells, clones with more than 20 RNA copies contained over 97% of molecules, whereas in naive cells such clones contained under 1% of molecules. When barcode sub-clustering was omitted, TCR diversity was inflated by chimeric consensus sequences, with chimeras reaching as high as 47%. Approximately 3.1 recovered TCR RNA copies per cell were obtained by modeling, versus approximately 10 by digital PCR, implying a capture efficiency of about 30%. Spiked-in Jurkat TCR RNA equivalent to a single cell was reported to be detectable even among over 800,000 naive CD8 T cells. The naive libraries included spiked-in Jurkat TCR RNA (about ten copies' worth), and this RNA is not part of the donor repertoire.

Libraries of naive CD8 T cells were built from approximately 20,000 to 1,000,000 sorted cells, with 10%, 30% or 50% of the purified RNA used. Naive CD8 T cells were FACS-sorted as CD8+CD4-CCR7+CD45RA+ on a BD FACSAria II into RLT Plus buffer. To test detection sensitivity, Jurkat RNA equal to about nine TCR copies was added to samples of about 17,000-1,100,000 naive CD8 T cells. CD8 T cells were enriched with RosetteSep CD8+ T Cell Enrichment Cocktail and Ficoll-Paque, followed by ACK red cell lysis. Library prep was done by PCR. The reads were generated on an Illumina HiSeq 4000. Preparation of bulk TCR libraries followed a previously described approach, with the TCR primers listed in Table S5. The Qiagen AllPrep DNA/RNA kit was used to purify total RNA. Before analysis, reads from multiple sequencing runs of one library were combined. As for how the authors treated the data: Only reads with exact TCR constant sequence were kept, trimmed to 150 nt, and grouped by their 12-nt molecular barcodes. Reads inside each barcode group were sub-clustered using a 15% Levenshtein threshold, and a quality-weighted consensus sequence was constructed for each RNA molecule. Non-functional sequences were removed, as were lower-count sequences one edit away from another. Based on fitting two negative binomial distributions, any barcode sub-cluster with under 20% of the maximum read count was discarded. Through fastp at Q25 and MiXCR, TCRdb rebuilt clones from the public reads, retaining in-frame beta chains. Entries are consolidated by CDR3 protein sequence, retaining the most common genes and DNA. TCRdb's processing, not the authors', yielded these V and J calls. For this sample the table gives under 600,000 distinct CDR3 sequences, of which 20% to 25% were detected only once. Around 0.84% of the sample rests with the top ten.

About this clonotype: Its antigen remains undetermined. A much larger clone differs from this one at a single base, so this may be a read error.

The sample taken for sequencing was naive CD8+ T cells from blood, with Jurkat cell RNA spiked in. The cell subset or site label, as the study defines it: FACS-sorted CD8+CD4-CCR7+CD45RA+ naive T cells. This TCR was sampled from a human donor in good health. Some libraries in this study had Jurkat cell RNA spiked in.

Read as DNA, the sequence is TGCAGCGTTGGAGGGACAGAGACCCTCTACGAGCAGTACTTC. Translated, this is CSVGGTETLYEQYF. The chain couples TRBV29-1 to TRBJ2-7, with 7 bases in between that match TRBD1. The germline V gene specifies SQVTM as CDR1 and ANQGSEA as CDR2. V loses 4 bases at its end and J loses 3 bases; junction bases beyond the gene matches: 9. Including the terminal cysteine and phenylalanine, the CDR3 comprises 14 residues. The DNA shown is the 42-base CDR3, in frame from base 1.